This record covers a single T cell receptor (beta chain). Its antigen is not known. RNA transcripts gave rise to amplified TCR beta CDR3 regions. The TCR CDR3 was amplified in a first-round RT-PCR using the HTBI primer set. MiXCR, run by TCRdb on the multiplex PCR reads, gives a single entry per CDR3 protein. In the table there are more than 500,000 distinct CDR3 sequences, 46% of which are singletons. Per the germline V gene, CDR1 is ENHRY and CDR2 is SYGVKD. CDR3 size: 16 residues. After removal of 2 bases from V and 4 bases from J, the junction contained 3 bases not matched to a gene. This entry belongs to a study of T cells in Graves' hyperthyroidism and ophthalmopathy. Findings of the study overall: Blood also held most thyroid clonotypes expanded beyond 0.001.

The study based diagnoses on clinical symptoms, serum thyroxine and TRAb, thyroid ultrasound and orbital computed tomography. The sample was peripheral blood or thyroid tissue (not recorded which). The TCR comes from an adult woman with Graves' disease, either hyperthyroidism or ophthalmopathy (not recorded which). This chain joins TRBV10-3 and TRBJ1-6, with 9 bases matching TRBD1. The chain's CDR3 is CAISETGGAYNSPLHF. CDR3 in DNA: TGTGCCATCAGTGAGACAGGGGGCGCGTATAATTCACCCCTCCACTTT.